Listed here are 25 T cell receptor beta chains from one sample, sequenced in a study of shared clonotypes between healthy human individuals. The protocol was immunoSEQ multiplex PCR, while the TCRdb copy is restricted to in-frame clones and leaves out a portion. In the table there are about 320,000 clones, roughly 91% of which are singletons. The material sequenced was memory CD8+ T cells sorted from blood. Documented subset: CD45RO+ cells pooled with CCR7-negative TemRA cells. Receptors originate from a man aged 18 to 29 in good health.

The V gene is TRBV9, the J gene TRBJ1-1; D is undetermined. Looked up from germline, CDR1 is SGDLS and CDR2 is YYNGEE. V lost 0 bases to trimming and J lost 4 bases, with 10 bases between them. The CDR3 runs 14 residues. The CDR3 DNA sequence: TGTGCCAGCAGCGTAGCAAGGGCTGGCACTGAAGCTTTCTTT. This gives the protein CASSVARAGTEAFF.

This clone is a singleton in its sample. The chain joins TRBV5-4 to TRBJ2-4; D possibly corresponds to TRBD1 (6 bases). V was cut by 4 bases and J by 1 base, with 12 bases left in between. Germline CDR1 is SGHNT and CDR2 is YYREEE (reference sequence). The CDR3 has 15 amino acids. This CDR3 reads CASSKTGWAKNIQYF. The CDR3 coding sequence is TGTGCCAGCAGCAAAACAGGGTGGGCCAAAAACATTCAGTACTTC. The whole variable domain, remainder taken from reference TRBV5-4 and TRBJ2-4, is ETGVTQSPTHLIKTRGQQVTLRCSSQSGHNTVSWYQQALGQGPQFIFQYYREEENGRGNFPPRFSGLQFPNYSSELNVNALELDDSALYLCASSKTGWAKNIQYFGAGTRLSVL.

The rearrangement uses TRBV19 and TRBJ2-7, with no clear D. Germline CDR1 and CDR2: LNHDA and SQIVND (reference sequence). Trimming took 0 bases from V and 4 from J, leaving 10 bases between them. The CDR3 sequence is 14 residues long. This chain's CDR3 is CASSIDYQYYEQYF. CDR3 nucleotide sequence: TGTGCCAGTAGTATAGACTACCAATATTACGAGCAGTACTTC.

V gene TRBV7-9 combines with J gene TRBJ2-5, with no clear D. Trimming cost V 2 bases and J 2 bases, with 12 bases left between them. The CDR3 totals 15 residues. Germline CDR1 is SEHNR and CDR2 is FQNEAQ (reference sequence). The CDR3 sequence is CASSLPSTLQETQYF. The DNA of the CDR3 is TGTGCCAGCAGCTTACCATCGACCCTACAAGAGACCCAGTACTTC. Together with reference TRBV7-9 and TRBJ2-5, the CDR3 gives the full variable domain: DTGVSQNPRHKITKRGQNVTFRCDPISEHNRLYWYRQTLGQGPEFLTYFQNEAQLEKSRLLSDRFSAERPKGSFSTLEIQRTEQGDSAMYLCASSLPSTLQETQYFGPGTRLLVL.

In DNA, the CDR3 is TGTGCCAGCAGCTTGGTAGGGGAAGAGACCCAGTACTTC. Translation gives CASSLVGEETQYF. This chain links TRBV5-5 with TRBJ2-5; a weak D match, TRBD1 (5 bases). The CDR3 runs to 13 residues. V dropped 0 bases and J dropped 3 bases, with 6 bases sitting between them. From germline, CDR1 is SGHKS and CDR2 YYEKEE (reference sequence). The complete variable domain, with remaining parts taken from reference TRBV5-5 and TRBJ2-5, reads DAGVTQSPTHLIKTRGQQVTLRCSPISGHKSVSWYQQVLGQGPQFIFQYYEKEERGRGNFPDRFSARQFPNYSSELNVNALLLGDSALYLCASSLVGEETQYFGPGTRLLVL.

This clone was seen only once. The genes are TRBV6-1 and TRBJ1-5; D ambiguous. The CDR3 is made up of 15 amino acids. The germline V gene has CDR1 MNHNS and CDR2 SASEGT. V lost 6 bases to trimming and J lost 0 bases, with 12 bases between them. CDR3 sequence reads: CASRVDTYSNQPQHF. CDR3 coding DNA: TGTGCCAGCAGAGTCGACACATATAGCAATCAGCCCCAGCATTTT.

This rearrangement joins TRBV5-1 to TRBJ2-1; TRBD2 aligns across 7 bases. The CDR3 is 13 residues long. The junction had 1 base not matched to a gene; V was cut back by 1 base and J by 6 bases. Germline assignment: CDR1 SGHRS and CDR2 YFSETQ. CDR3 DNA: TGCGCCAGCAGCTTGACTAGCGCCAATGAGCAGTTCTTC. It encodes CASSLTSANEQFF.

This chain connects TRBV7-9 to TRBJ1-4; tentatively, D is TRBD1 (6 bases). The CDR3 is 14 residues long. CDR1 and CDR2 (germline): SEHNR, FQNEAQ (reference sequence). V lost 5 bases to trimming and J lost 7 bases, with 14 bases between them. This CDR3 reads CASSPTGRSEKLFF. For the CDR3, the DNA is TGTGCCAGCAGCCCTACAGGGAGGAGTGAAAAACTGTTTTTT.

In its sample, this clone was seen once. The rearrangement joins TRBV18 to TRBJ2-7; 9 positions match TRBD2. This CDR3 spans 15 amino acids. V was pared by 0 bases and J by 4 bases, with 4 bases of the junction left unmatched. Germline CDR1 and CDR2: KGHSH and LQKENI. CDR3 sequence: CASSPPSSGVYEQYF. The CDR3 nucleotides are TGTGCCAGCTCACCACCGTCTAGCGGGGTTTACGAGCAGTACTTC. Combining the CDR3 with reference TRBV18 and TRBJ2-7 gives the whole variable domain NAGVMQNPRHLVRRRGQEARLRCSPMKGHSHVYWYRQLPEEGLKFMVYLQKENIIDESGMPKERFSAEFPKEGPSILRIQQVVRGDSAAYFCASSPPSSGVYEQYFGPGTRLTVT.

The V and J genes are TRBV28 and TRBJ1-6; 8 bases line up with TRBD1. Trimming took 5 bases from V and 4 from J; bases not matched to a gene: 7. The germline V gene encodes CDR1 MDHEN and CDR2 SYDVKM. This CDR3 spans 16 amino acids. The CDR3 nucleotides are TGTGCCAGCAGTGGAGGGACAGGCGAATATAATTCACCCCTCCACTTT. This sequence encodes CASSGGTGEYNSPLHF.

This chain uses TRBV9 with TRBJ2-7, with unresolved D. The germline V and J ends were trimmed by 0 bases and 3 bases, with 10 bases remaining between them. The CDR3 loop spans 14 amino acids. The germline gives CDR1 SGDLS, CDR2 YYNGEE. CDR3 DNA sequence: TGTGCCAGCAGCGTAGACAACGGCATCTACGAGCAGTACTTC. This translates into CASSVDNGIYEQYF.

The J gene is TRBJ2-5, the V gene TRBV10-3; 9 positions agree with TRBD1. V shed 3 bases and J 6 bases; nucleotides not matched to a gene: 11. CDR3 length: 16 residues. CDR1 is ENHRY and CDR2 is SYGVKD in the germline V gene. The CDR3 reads CAISDPGTGGRKTQYF. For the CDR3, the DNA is TGTGCCATCAGTGATCCTGGTACAGGGGGCAGGAAGACCCAGTACTTC.

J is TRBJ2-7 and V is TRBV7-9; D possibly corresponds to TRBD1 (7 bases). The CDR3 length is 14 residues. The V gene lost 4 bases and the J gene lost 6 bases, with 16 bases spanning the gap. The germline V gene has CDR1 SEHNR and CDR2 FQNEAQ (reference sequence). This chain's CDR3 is CASSSSNRGGEQYF. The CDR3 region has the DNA TGTGCCAGCAGCTCGTCCAACAGGGGAGGCGAGCAGTACTTC.

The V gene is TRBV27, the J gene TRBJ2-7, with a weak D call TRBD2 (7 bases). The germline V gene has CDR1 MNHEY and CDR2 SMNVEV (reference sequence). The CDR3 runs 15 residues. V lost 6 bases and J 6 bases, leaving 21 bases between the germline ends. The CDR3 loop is CASRRTGGGLREQYF. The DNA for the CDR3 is TGTGCCAGCAGGAGGACGGGGGGCGGGCTCCGCGAGCAGTACTTC.

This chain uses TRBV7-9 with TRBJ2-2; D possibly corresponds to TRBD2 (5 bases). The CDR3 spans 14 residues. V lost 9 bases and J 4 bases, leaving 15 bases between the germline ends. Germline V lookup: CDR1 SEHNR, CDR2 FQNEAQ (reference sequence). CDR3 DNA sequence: TGTGCCAGTCAGACGGACTCGAGCACCGGGGAGCTGTTTTTT. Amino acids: CASQTDSSTGELFF.

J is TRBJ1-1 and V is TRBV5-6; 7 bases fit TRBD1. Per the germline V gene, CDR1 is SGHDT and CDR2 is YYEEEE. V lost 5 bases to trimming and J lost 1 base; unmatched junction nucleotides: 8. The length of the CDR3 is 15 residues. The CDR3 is CASSSDREGNTEAFF. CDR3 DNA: TGTGCCAGCAGTTCCGACAGGGAAGGGAACACTGAAGCTTTCTTT.

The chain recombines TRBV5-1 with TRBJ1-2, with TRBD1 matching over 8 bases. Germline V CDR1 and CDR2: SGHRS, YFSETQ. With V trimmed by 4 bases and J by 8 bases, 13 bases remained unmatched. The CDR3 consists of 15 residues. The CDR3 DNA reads TGCGCCAGCAGCCCACATGGACAGGGAGGAGGGGGCTACACCTTC. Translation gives CASSPHGQGGGGYTF.

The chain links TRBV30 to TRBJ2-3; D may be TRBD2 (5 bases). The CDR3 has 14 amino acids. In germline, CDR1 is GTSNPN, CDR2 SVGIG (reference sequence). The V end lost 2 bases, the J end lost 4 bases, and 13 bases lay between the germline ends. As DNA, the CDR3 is TGTGCCTGGAGTTTGGCGGGCCTCGCAGATACGCAGTATTTT. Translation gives CAWSLAGLADTQYF.

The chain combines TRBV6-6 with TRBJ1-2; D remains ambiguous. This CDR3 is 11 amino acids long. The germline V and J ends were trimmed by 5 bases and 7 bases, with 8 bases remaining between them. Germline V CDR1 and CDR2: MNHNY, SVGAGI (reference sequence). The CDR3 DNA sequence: TGTGCCAGCAGTCGACGACTTGGCTACACCTTC. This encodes CASSRRLGYTF.

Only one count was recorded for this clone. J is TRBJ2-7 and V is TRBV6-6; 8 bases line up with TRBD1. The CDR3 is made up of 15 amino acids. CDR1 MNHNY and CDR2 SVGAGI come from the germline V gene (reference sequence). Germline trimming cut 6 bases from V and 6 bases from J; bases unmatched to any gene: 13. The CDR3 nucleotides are TGTGCCAGCAGACACGGGGCAGGGGGCCGATCCGAGCAGTACTTC. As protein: CASRHGAGGRSEQYF.

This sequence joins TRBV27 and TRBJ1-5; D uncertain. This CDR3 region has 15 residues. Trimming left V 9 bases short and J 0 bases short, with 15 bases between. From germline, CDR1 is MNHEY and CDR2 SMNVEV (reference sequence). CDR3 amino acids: CASKINIHSNQPQHF. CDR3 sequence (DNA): TGTGCCAGTAAAATCAACATTCATAGCAATCAGCCCCAGCATTTT.

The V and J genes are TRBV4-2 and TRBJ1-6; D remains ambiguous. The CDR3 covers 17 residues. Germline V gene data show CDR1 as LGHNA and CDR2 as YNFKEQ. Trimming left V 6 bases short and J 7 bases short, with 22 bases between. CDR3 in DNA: TGTGCCAGCAGACCAAGCGGGGAGGGTCCCAAAAATTCACCCCTCCACTTT. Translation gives CASRPSGEGPKNSPLHF.

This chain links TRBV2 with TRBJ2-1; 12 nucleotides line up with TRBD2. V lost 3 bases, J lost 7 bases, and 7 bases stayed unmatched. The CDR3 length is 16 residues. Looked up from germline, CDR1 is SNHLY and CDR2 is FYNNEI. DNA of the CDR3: TGTGCCAGCAGTGAGAAGACTAGCGGGGGACTAAATGAGCAGTTCTTC. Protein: CASSEKTSGGLNEQFF.

In DNA, the CDR3 is TGCGCCAGCAGCCAAGAGTCAGAGGGGAACTATGGCTACACCTTC. Residues: CASSQESEGNYGYTF. The chain joins TRBV4-1 to TRBJ1-2, with D possibly matching TRBD1 (5 bases). CDR3 length: 15 residues. With 0 bases removed from V and 2 bases from J, the gap between germline ends came to 10 bases. In germline, CDR1 is MGHRA, CDR2 YSYEKL.

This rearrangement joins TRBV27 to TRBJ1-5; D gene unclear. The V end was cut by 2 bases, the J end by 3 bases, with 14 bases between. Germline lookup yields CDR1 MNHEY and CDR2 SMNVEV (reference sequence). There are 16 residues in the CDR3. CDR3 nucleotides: TGTGCCAGCAGTTTAAGGTTGGAGGAGATCAATCAGCCCCAGCATTTT. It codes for CASSLRLEEINQPQHF.